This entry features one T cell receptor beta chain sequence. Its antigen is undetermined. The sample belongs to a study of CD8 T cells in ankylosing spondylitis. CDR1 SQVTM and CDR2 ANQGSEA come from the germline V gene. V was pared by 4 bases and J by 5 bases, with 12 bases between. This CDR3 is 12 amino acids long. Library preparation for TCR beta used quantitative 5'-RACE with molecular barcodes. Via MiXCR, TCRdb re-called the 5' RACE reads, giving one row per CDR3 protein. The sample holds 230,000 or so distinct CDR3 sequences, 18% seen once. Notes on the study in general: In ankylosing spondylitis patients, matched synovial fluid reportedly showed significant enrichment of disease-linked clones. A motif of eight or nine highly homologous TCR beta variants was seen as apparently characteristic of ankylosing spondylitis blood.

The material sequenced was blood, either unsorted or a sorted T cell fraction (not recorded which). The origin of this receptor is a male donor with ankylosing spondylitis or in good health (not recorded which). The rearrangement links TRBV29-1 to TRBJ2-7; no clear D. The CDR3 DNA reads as TGCAGCGTTGGGTCGGAGTTCCACGAGCAGTACTTC. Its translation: CSVGSEFHEQYF.